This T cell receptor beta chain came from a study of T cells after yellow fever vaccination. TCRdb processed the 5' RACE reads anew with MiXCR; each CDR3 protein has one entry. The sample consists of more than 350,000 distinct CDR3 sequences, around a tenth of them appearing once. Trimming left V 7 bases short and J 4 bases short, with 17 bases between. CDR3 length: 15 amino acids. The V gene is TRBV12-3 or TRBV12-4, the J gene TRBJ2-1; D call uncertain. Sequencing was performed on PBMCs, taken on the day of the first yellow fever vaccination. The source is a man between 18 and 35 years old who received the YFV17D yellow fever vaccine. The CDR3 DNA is TGTGCCAGCACCCCAGACAAAGACCTTTACAATGAGCAGTTCTTC. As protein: CASTPDKDLYNEQFF.